The sequence of this T cell receptor (beta chain) was determined in a study of CD8 T cells in Susac syndrome. Study conclusions and caveats: The study acknowledged a relatively small number of individuals in its TCR sequencing and HLA analysis.

The RNA, about 0.5 to 1 ug, was put through reverse transcription using random hexamers. The amplification used immunoSEQ multiplex PCR on TCR beta CDR3; it spanned 54 Vbeta and 13 Jbeta. TCRdb re-analysed the immunoSEQ multiplex PCR reads in MiXCR, keeping a single row per CDR3 protein. The data contain approximately 70,000 distinct CDR3 sequences, roughly 94% of them seen just once; the ten biggest clones take up about 0.25%. Note on this clonotype: Its antigen is not identified.

This CDR3 has 17 residues. J was trimmed by 1 base and V by 1 base; bases with no gene match: 8. Looked up from germline, CDR1 is SGHAT and CDR2 is FQNNGV. The study sequenced TCR beta in blood CD8+ and CD4+ T cells. FACS enriched CD8+ TEMRA cells, while bulk CD8+ and CD4+ were negatively isolated. V gene TRBV11-2 combines with J gene TRBJ1-1; 8 bases are a match to TRBD1. The clonotype originates from a human donor in good health. What was sequenced was CD8+ T cells from PBMCs. The CDR3 reads CASSLVGRGQGNTEAFF. The CDR3 coding sequence is TGTGCCAGCAGCTTAGTGGGCAGGGGGCAGGGGAACACTGAAGCTTTCTTT.